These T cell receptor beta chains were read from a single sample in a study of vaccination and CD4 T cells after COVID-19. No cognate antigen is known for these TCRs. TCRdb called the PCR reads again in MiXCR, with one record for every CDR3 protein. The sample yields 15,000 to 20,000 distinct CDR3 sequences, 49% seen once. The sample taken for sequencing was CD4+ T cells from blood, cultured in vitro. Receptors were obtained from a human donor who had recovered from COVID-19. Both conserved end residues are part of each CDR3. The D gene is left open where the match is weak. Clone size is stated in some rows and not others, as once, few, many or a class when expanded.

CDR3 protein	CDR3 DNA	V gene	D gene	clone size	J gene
CASSLGTTQETQYF	TGTGCCAGCAGCTTAGGGACAACACAAGAGACCCAGTACTTC	TRBV5-4	-	-	TRBJ2-5
CSAPGRASNQPQHF	TGCAGTGCACCGGGACGGGCTAGCAATCAGCCCCAGCATTTT	TRBV20-1	-	few	TRBJ1-5
CASSPRVGASAGADTQYF	TGTGCCAGCAGCCCCAGGGTGGGGGCCTCGGCTGGGGCAGATACGCAGTATTTT	TRBV7-9	-	-	TRBJ2-3
CSAPSPGTGSETQYF	TGCAGTGCCCCCTCGCCCGGGACAGGGAGCGAGACCCAGTACTTC	TRBV20-1	TRBD1	few	TRBJ2-5
CASRPSWDTQYF	TGTGCCAGCAGGCCAAGTTGGGATACGCAGTATTTT	TRBV12-3/TRBV12-4	-	few	TRBJ2-3
CASSPRSRPAVGGYTF	TGTGCCAGCAGTCCCCGGTCTCGCCCTGCCGTGGGAGGCTACACCTTC	TRBV12-3/TRBV12-4	-	few	TRBJ1-2
CASSEKQRENTGELFF	TGCGCCAGCAGTGAGAAACAGCGGGAGAACACCGGGGAGCTGTTTTTT	TRBV10-1	TRBD2	-	TRBJ2-2
CASPQGGSDTQYF	TGTGCCAGCCCTCAGGGAGGATCAGATACGCAGTATTTT	TRBV6-4	-	-	TRBJ2-3
CASSYRGGNQPQHF	TGTGCCAGCAGTTACAGGGGAGGCAATCAGCCCCAGCATTTT	TRBV6-5	-	few	TRBJ1-5
CASSPLGRGNQETQYF	TGTGCCAGCAGCCCTTTAGGGCGCGGGAACCAAGAGACCCAGTACTTC	TRBV7-2	-	-	TRBJ2-5
CASSLVGRMNTEAFF	TGTGCCAGCAGCTTAGTCGGACGGATGAACACTGAAGCTTTCTTT	TRBV7-9	-	-	TRBJ1-1
CASSPGTANTGELFF	TGTGCCAGCAGCCCCGGGACGGCGAACACCGGGGAGCTGTTTTTT	TRBV7-9	-	-	TRBJ2-2
CASSVQGDHGYTF	TGTGCCAGCAGTGTACAGGGGGATCATGGCTACACCTTC	TRBV6-2/TRBV6-3	TRBD1	few	TRBJ1-2
CASSPGRVGSPLHF	TGTGCCAGCAGCCCCGGGAGGGTTGGGTCACCCCTCCACTTT	TRBV11-3	-	-	TRBJ1-6
CASSLGRGGYEQYF	TGTGCCAGCAGTTTGGGTCGGGGAGGGTACGAGCAGTACTTC	TRBV27	TRBD2	few	TRBJ2-7
CSARAPTSGSDTQYF	TGCAGTGCTAGAGCTCCGACTAGCGGGAGCGATACGCAGTATTTT	TRBV20-1	TRBD2	few	TRBJ2-3
CASYSPPGDTEAFF	TGTGCCAGCTATTCCCCGCCTGGGGACACTGAAGCTTTCTTT	TRBV12-3/TRBV12-4	-	-	TRBJ1-1
CASMGRLFQPQHF	TGTGCCAGCATGGGCAGACTATTTCAGCCCCAGCATTTT	TRBV28	-	-	TRBJ1-5
CSARSRVYGYTF	TGCAGTGCTAGATCCAGAGTCTATGGCTACACCTTC	TRBV20-1	-	-	TRBJ1-2
CASSRDGAEAFF	TGTGCCAGCAGCCGAGACGGGGCTGAAGCTTTCTTT	TRBV7-8	-	-	TRBJ1-1
CSARGGRGTYEQYF	TGCAGTGCTAGAGGCGGGAGGGGAACCTACGAGCAGTACTTC	TRBV20-1	TRBD2	-	TRBJ2-7
CASSYGEKETQYF	TGTGCCAGCAGTTACGGGGAAAAAGAGACCCAGTACTTC	TRBV6-5	-	-	TRBJ2-5